This T cell receptor (beta chain) was found in a study of Graves' ophthalmopathy and Graves' hyperthyroidism. Points from the study as a whole: The authors also found most expanded thyroid clonotypes above 0.001 frequency in blood.

A diagnosis was made from clinical symptoms together with serum thyroxine, TRAb, thyroid ultrasound and orbital computed tomography. The PBMC fraction was derived from around 9.4 ml of fresh peripheral blood. Points on this clonotype: Its cognate antigen is unknown. Given the absence of the conserved phenylalanine or tryptophan at the CDR3 end, a read error is likely.

V lost 0 bases and J lost 5, with 6 bases in between. From germline, CDR1 is SGHRS and CDR2 YFSETQ. This CDR3 spans 13 amino acids. Amplifying from RNA transcripts, the study obtained TCR beta CDR3 regions. Second-round multiplex PCR came after a first-round RT-PCR that employed HTBI primers. One entry per CDR3 protein results from TCRdb running MiXCR on the multiplex PCR reads. Of some 390,000 distinct CDR3 sequences in the sample, about 16% are singletons; the top ten hold roughly 1.5%. This chain uses TRBV5-1 with TRBJ2-4, with D possibly TRBD1 on 5 matching bases. This TCR was recovered from a woman between 18 and 29 years old with Graves' ophthalmopathy. Sample: peripheral blood. The DNA for the CDR3 is TGCGCCAGCAGCTTGGGACAGCAAAACATTCAGTACCTC. Translated: CASSLGQQNIQYL.